This TCR beta chain was profiled in a study of Graves' ophthalmopathy and Graves' hyperthyroidism. This clonotype was counted ten times or more. The antigen remains unidentified. The evidence that diagnosis relied on was clinical symptoms, serum thyroxine, TRAb, thyroid ultrasound and orbital computed tomography. Study-wide results and limits: The model's ophthalmopathy progression predictions had just under 71% sensitivity and 72% to 75% specificity.

Amplification of the TCR beta CDR3 regions used RNA transcripts (as template). Amplification began with first-round RT-PCR using HTBI primers, then second-round multiplex PCR was performed. TCRdb re-analysed the multiplex PCR reads in MiXCR, keeping a single row per CDR3 protein. The sample consists of 350,000 to 400,000 distinct CDR3 sequences, around 17% of them appearing once. Specimen: peripheral blood. This TCR derives from a woman under 30 with Graves' ophthalmopathy.

The CDR3 DNA is TGTGCCAGCAAGGGGCAGGAGAGGAGCTCCTATAATTCACCCCTCCACTTT. Amino acid sequence: CASKGQERSSYNSPLHF. The V gene is TRBV6-1, the J gene TRBJ1-6; tentatively, D is TRBD1 (5 bases). Trimming took off 7 bases at V and 0 bases at J, with 16 bases between the two ends. CDR3 length: 17 residues. Germline assignment: CDR1 MNHNS and CDR2 SASEGT.